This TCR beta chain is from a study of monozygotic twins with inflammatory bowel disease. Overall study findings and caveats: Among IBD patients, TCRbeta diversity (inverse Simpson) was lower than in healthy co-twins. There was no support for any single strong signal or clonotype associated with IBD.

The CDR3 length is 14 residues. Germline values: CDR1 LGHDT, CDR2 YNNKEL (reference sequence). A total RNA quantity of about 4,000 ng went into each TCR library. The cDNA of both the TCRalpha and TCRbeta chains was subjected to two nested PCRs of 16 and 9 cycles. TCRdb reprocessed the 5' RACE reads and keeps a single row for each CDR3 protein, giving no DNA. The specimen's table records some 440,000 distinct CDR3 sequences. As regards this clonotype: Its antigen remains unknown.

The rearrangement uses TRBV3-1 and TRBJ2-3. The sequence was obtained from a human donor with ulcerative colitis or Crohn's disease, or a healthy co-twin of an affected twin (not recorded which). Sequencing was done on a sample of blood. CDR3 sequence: CASSQYSSTDTQYF.